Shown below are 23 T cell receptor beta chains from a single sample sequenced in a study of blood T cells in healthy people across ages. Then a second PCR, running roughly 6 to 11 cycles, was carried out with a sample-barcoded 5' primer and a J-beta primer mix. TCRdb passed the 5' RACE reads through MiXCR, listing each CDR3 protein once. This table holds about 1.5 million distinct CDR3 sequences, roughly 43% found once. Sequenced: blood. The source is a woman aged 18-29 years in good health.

The CDR3 DNA sequence: TGCAGTGCTAGAGGAAAGGACAGAAACACTGAAGCTTTCTTT. Encoded protein: CSARGKDRNTEAFF. The chain links TRBV20-1 to TRBJ1-1, with D perhaps TRBD1 (6 bases). This CDR3 contains 14 residues. V gave up 1 base and J gave up 2 bases, with 11 bases separating them. Germline lookup yields CDR1 DFQATT and CDR2 SNEGSKA (reference sequence).

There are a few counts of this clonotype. CDR3 sequence: CASSFGRGAYNEQFF. DNA for the CDR3: TGTGCCAGCAGCTTCGGTCGGGGGGCCTACAATGAGCAGTTCTTC. The chain combines TRBV7-2 with TRBJ2-1, with 7 bases matching TRBD2. V dropped 3 bases and J dropped 2; count of bases not matched to a gene: 4. From germline, CDR1 is SGHTA and CDR2 FQGNSA. This CDR3 spans 15 amino acids.

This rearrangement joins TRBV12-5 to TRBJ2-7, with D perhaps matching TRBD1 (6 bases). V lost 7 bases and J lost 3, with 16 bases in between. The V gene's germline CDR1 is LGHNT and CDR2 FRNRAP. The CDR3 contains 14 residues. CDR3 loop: CASVKGGVGYEQYF. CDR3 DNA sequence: TGTGCTAGTGTTAAAGGGGGTGTCGGCTACGAGCAGTACTTC.

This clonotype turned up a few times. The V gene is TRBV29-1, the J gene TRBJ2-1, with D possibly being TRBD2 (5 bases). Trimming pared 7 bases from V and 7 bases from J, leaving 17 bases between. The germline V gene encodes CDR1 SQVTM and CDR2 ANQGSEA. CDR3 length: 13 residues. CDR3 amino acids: CSGRTGPGNEQFF. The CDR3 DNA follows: TGCAGCGGCCGGACTGGCCCCGGGAATGAGCAGTTCTTC.

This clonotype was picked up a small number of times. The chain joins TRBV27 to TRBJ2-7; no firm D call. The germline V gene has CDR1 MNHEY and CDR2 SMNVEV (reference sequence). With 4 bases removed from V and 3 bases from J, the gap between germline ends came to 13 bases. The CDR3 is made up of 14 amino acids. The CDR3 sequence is CASSSPPFVYEQYF. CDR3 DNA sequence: TGTGCCAGCAGTTCCCCCCCTTTTGTCTACGAGCAGTACTTC.

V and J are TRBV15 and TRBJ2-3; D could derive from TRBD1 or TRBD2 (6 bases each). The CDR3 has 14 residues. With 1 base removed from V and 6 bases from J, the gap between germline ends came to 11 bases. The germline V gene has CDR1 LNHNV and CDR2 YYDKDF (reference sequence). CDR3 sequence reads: CATSRAGADDTQYF. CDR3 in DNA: TGTGCCACCAGCAGAGCGGGGGCTGATGATACGCAGTATTTT.

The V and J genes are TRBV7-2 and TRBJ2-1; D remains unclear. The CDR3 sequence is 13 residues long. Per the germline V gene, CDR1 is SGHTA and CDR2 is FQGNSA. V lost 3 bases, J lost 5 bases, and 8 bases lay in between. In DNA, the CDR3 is TGTGCCAGCAGCTTTTACCAGAACAATGAGCAGTTCTTC. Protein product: CASSFYQNNEQFF.

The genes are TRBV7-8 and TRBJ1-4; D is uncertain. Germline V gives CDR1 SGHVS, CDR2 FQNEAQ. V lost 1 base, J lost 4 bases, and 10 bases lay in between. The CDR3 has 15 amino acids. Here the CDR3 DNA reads TGTGCCAGCAGCTTAGTGGTGGCAGTTAATGAAAAACTGTTTTTT. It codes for CASSLVVAVNEKLFF.

The CDR3 DNA follows: TGTGCCAGCAGCTTAACGAAGGTCAATGAGCAGTACTTC. Its translation is CASSLTKVNEQYF. The V gene is TRBV7-2, the J gene TRBJ2-7, with D unresolved. V was clipped by 2 bases and J by 7 bases, with 12 bases between them. CDR1 and CDR2 from the germline V gene are SGHTA and FQGNSA. This CDR3 is 13 amino acids long.

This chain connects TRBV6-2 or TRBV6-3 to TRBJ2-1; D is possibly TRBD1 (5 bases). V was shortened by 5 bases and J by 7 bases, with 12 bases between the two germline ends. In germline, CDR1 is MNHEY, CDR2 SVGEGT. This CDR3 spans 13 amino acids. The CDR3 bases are TGTGCCAGCAGTCCAGGGCCCCAAAATGAGCAGTTCTTC. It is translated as CASSPGPQNEQFF.

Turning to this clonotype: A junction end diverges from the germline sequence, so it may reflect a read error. This CDR3 reads CATRVTGANVLTF. As DNA, the CDR3 is TGTGCCACCCGGGTTACTGGGGCAAACGTCCTGACTTTC. The chain combines TRBV15 with TRBJ2-6; possible D gene TRBD1, 5 bases. CDR1 is LNHNV and CDR2 is YYDKDF in the germline V gene (reference sequence). The CDR3 has 13 amino acids.

CDR3 protein: CSANIAPGQAGRNEQFF. CDR3 bases: TGCAGTGCTAATATTGCCCCCGGGCAGGCCGGCCGGAATGAGCAGTTCTTC. This rearrangement joins TRBV20-1 to TRBJ2-1, with D unresolved. Per germline, CDR1 DFQATT and CDR2 SNEGSKA (reference sequence). Between the trimmed V and J ends, which lost 4 bases and 7 bases, there was a span of 26 bases. This CDR3 contains 17 residues.

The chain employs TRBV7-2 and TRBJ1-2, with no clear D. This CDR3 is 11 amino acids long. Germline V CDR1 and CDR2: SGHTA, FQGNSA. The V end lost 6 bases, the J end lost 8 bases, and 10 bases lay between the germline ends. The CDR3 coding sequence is TGTGCCAGCAGACTACGGTGGGGCTACACCTTC. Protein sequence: CASRLRWGYTF.

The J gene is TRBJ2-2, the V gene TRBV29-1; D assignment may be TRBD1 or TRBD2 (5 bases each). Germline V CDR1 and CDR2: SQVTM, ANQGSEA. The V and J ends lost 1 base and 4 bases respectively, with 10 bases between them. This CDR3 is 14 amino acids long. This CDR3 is CSVEGQGPTGELFF. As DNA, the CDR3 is TGCAGCGTTGAAGGGCAGGGACCCACCGGGGAGCTGTTTTTT.

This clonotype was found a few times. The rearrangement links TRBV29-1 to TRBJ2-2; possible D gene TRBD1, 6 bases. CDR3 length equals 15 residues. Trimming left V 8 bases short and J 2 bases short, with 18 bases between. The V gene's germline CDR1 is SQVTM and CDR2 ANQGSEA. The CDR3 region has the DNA TGCAGCTCCACGGGGACACCGTATAACACCGGGGAGCTGTTTTTT. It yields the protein CSSTGTPYNTGELFF.

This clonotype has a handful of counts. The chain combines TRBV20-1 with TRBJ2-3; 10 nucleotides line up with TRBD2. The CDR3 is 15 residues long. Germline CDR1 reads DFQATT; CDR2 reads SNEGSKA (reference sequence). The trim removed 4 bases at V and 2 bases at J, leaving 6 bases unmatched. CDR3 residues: CSATSGTSVTDTQYF. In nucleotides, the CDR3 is TGCAGTGCTACCTCCGGGACTAGCGTCACAGATACGCAGTATTTT.

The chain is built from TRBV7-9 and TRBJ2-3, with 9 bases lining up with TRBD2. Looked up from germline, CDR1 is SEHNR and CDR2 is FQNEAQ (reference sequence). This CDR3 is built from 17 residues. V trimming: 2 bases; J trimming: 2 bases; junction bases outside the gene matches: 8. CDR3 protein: CASSLRRGGGDTDTQYF. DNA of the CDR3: TGTGCCAGCAGCTTAAGGAGAGGCGGGGGGGACACAGATACGCAGTATTTT.

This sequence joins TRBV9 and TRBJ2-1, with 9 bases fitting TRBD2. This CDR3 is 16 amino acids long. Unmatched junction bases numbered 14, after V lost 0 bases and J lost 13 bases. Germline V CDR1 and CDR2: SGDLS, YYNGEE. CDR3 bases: TGTGCCAGCAGCGTAGGCGGTAGCGGGGGAAAAGAGACCCAGTTCTTC. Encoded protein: CASSVGGSGGKETQFF.

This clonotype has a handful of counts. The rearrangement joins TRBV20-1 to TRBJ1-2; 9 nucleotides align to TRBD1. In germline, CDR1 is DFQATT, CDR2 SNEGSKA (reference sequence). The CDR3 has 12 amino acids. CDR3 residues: CRVRQGDYGYTF. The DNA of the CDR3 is TGCAGAGTTCGACAGGGGGACTATGGCTACACCTTC.

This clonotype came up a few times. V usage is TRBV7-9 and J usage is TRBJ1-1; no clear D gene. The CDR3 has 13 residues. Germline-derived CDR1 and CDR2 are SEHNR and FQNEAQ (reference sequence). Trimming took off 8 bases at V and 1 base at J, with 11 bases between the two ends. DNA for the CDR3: TGTGCCAGCCACCCACAGCCGAACACTGAAGCTTTCTTT. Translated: CASHPQPNTEAFF.

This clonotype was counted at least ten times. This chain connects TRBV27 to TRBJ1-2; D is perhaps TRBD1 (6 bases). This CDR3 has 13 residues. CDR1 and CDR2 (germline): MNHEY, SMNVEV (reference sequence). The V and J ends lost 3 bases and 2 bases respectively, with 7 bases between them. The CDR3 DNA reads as TGTGCCAGCAGTTTCGGACAGAACTATGGCTACACCTTC. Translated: CASSFGQNYGYTF.

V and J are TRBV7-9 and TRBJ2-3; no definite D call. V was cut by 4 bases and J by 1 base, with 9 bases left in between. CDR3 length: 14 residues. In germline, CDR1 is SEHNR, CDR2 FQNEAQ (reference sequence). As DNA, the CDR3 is TGTGCCAGCAGCTCACCAATTGGCACAGATACGCAGTATTTT. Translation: CASSSPIGTDTQYF.

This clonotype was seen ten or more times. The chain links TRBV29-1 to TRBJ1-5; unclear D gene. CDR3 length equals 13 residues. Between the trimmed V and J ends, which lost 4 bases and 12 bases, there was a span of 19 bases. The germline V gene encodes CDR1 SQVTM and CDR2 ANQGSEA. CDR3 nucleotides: TGCAGCGTTGTTTTGGTCCAGACTCTGGTCCAGCATTTT. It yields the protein CSVVLVQTLVQHF.